This T cell receptor beta chain was sequenced in a study of blood T cell repertoires in COVID-19 (dated by TCRdb to 2019 to 2021). Turning to the overall study: The collaborator samples originated in the United States, Italy and Spain and spanned the acute and convalescent phases of COVID-19. The repertoires were made available in a free public database intended to serve as a resource for research on the immune response to SARS-CoV-2. The samples were drawn from two sources: the first 160 participants of the ongoing ImmuneRACE study, and over 1,000 subjects contributed by 6 global collaborators. The material from the prospective study consisted of cDNA or gDNA derived from T cells, B-cell-depleted T cells, or PBMCs. A de-identified subject ID, COVID-19 status, age in years and sex were almost always included in the sample metadata. Deeply sampled blood TCRbeta repertoires from subjects exposed to, actively infected with, or recovered from COVID-19 were included in the dataset. HLA class I and class II types, where available, came from metadata supplied by the sample provider rather than from assay-based typing.

V sheds 5 bases and J sheds 6 bases, leaving 5 bases between their ends. The germline V gene sets CDR1 to SGHVS and CDR2 to FNYEAQ. The CDR3 covers 11 residues, taking in both the cysteine and the phenylalanine. The only DNA kept is the CDR3, 33 bases in frame from the first base. The immunoSEQ Assay, a bias-controlled multiplex PCR, was used to amplify TCRbeta CDR3 regions from genomic DNA. The authors' analysis ran thus. Nucleated cell counts per sample were estimated from amplification of reference gene primers within the assay. Sequence reads were collapsed and filtered to measure the absolute abundance of every unique TCRbeta CDR3 rearrangement. Productive Simpson clonality was computed per sample as the square root of Simpson's diversity index over productive rearrangements. The table comes from immuneACCESS by way of TCRdb, which keeps in-frame sequences with V and J called. Part of the clones is missing from these tables; in studies checked, under half for an unresolved V gene and the rest for unknown reasons. V, J and clone size were drawn from that table, and D and trimming were deduced from the DNA. The sample has about 83,000 clones on record, approximately 90% of them singletons. The ten largest clones take up over 2.5% of the sample.

Collaborating institutions collected whole blood in K2EDTA tubes following their own protocols. Collaborator samples were shipped for TCRbeta analysis as frozen whole blood, isolated PBMCs, or DNA extracted from either sample type. Study-level results and caveats: The amount of clinical and demographic metadata varied by source and participant and was provided uncurated.

On this clone itself: It has no known antigen specificity. No base quality values were provided; no much bigger clone lies one nucleotide off.

Sequenced sample: peripheral blood. This receptor chain uses TRBV7-6 and TRBJ2-1, with the identity of the D gene unclear. The TCR comes from a woman aged 50 to 60 with active or convalescent COVID-19. The DNA sequence follows: TGTGCCAGCAGCCTCGGCAATGAGCAGTTCTTC. Translated, it reads CASSLGNEQFF.